These 14 T cell receptor beta chains share one sample of origin, sequenced in a study of blood T cell repertoires in COVID-19. This table comes from immunoSEQ multiplex PCR, and its TCRdb copy is limited to in-frame clones, with some not included. The sample shows 95,000 to 150,000 clones, 85% of them seen only once. Specimen: peripheral blood. The receptor source for this set is a man in his sixties with acute or convalescent COVID-19.

As concerns this clone: The same CDR3 is also encoded by other DNA sequences in this sample. The CDR3 reads CASSLAGGSTDTQYF. The CDR3 nucleotides read TGTGCCAGCAGCCTAGCGGGAGGGAGCACAGATACGCAGTATTTT. This chain connects TRBV7-3 to TRBJ2-3; 12 positions agree with TRBD2. CDR1 and CDR2 (germline): SGHTA, FQGTGA. This CDR3 has 15 residues. V was clipped by 5 bases and J by 0 bases; unmatched bases: 0. The variable domain in full, completed from reference TRBV7-3 and TRBJ2-3, reads GAGVSQTPSNKVTEKGKYVELRCDPISGHTALYWYRQSLGQGPEFLIYFQGTGAADDSGLPNDRFFAVRPEGSVSTLKIQRTERGDSAVYLCASSLAGGSTDTQYFGPGTRLTVL.

This clone has a handful of counts. The genes are TRBV7-9 and TRBJ2-7; D is unresolved. This CDR3 is built from 12 residues. The V end lost 1 base, the J end lost 5 bases, and 6 bases lay between the germline ends. Germline-derived CDR1 and CDR2 are SEHNR and FQNEAQ (reference sequence). This CDR3 is CASSLGTDEQYF. The CDR3 coding sequence is TGTGCCAGCAGCTTAGGCACAGACGAGCAGTACTTC.

The rearrangement links TRBV13 to TRBJ2-1; 9 nucleotides match TRBD1. Germline assignment: CDR1 PRHDT and CDR2 FYEKMQ (reference sequence). This CDR3 has 14 amino acids. With V trimmed by 3 bases and J by 8 bases, 5 bases remained unmatched. CDR3: CASSFGQGIYEQFF. CDR3 nucleotides: TGTGCCAGCAGCTTCGGACAGGGGATCTATGAGCAGTTCTTC.

V is TRBV28 and J is TRBJ2-7, with 14 nucleotides matching TRBD2. V trimming: 9 bases; J trimming: 4 bases; junction bases outside the gene matches: 2. The CDR3 consists of 13 residues. Per the germline V gene, CDR1 is MDHEN and CDR2 is SYDVKM. DNA for the CDR3: TGTGCCAGTCGGACTAGCGGGAGGTACGAGCAGTACTTC. Its translation is CASRTSGRYEQYF.

This sequence joins TRBV12-3 or TRBV12-4 and TRBJ2-1; TRBD1 matches 9 bases. This CDR3 has 12 residues. V gave up 6 bases and J gave up 10 bases; unmatched junction bases: 4. In DNA, the CDR3 is TGTGCCAGCAGGAGGACAGGGGCAGAGCAGTTCTTC. This sequence encodes CASRRTGAEQFF.

This chain uses TRBV19 with TRBJ2-2; TRBD2 aligns across 11 bases. Germline loops: CDR1 LNHDA, CDR2 SQIVND (reference sequence). This CDR3 region has 16 residues. With V trimmed by 7 bases and J by 4 bases, 8 bases remained unmatched. The CDR3 DNA is TGTGCCAGTACTAAACTAGCGGGAGAGGCCACCGGGGAGCTGTTTTTT. This sequence encodes CASTKLAGEATGELFF.

The chain is built from TRBV5-6 and TRBJ1-1; D ambiguous. The CDR3 is 16 residues long. Trimming shortened V by 0 bases and J by 2 bases, and 14 bases separated the two germline ends. CDR1 and CDR2 (germline): SGHDT, YYEEEE. CDR3 bases: TGTGCCAGCAGCTTGGCCGGGATAGGCTCAAACACTGAAGCTTTCTTT. It codes for CASSLAGIGSNTEAFF.

The chain is built from TRBV19 and TRBJ2-1; TRBD2 is a possible D gene (5 bases). CDR3 length: 13 residues. The V end was cut by 5 bases, the J end by 3 bases, with 8 bases between. Germline CDR1 reads LNHDA; CDR2 reads SQIVND (reference sequence). CDR3 DNA sequence: TGTGCCAGTAGTCAACGGGGCTACAATGAGCAGTTCTTC. Its translation: CASSQRGYNEQFF.

A few counts support this clone. The rearrangement links TRBV19 to TRBJ2-1; possibly TRBD2 for D (5 bases). This CDR3 is built from 16 residues. V lost 5 bases and J lost 4, with 18 bases in between. Germline V gene sequence: CDR1 LNHDA, CDR2 SQIVND (reference sequence). As DNA, the CDR3 is TGTGCCAGTAGTTTAAGCCGGGGAATGGGATACAATGAGCAGTTCTTC. This codes for CASSLSRGMGYNEQFF.

This rearrangement joins TRBV27 to TRBJ2-7; TRBD1 agrees at 9 bases. With 6 bases clipped from V and 5 bases from J, the junction kept 8 bases outside the gene matches. The germline gives CDR1 MNHEY, CDR2 SMNVEV (reference sequence). There are 14 residues in the CDR3. DNA of the CDR3: TGTGCCAGCAGGGCCCCCGGGACAGGGAACGAGCAGTACTTC. Its protein is CASRAPGTGNEQYF.

The gene calls are TRBV4-2 and TRBJ2-5; 16 bases fit TRBD2. Germline V lookup: CDR1 LGHNA, CDR2 YNFKEQ. The trim removed 0 bases at V and 4 bases at J, leaving 8 bases unmatched. The CDR3 is 19 residues long. DNA for the CDR3: TGTGCCAGCAGCCAAGAAACGGGACTAGCGGGAGGGCCGGGAGAGACCCAGTACTTC. It encodes CASSQETGLAGGPGETQYF.

The chain couples TRBV9 to TRBJ2-1, with D possibly matching TRBD1 (6 bases). This CDR3 has 16 amino acids. CDR1 is SGDLS and CDR2 is YYNGEE in the germline V gene. Deletions cut 1 base from V and 0 bases from J, with 11 bases between. Here the CDR3 DNA reads TGTGCCAGCAGCGTAATCGGGGACAACTCCTACAATGAGCAGTTCTTC. Its protein is CASSVIGDNSYNEQFF. The variable domain in full, completed from reference TRBV9 and TRBJ2-1, reads DSGVTQTPKHLITATGQRVTLRCSPRSGDLSVYWYQQSLDQGLQFLIQYYNGEERAKGNILERFSAQQFPDLHSELNLSSLELGDSALYFCASSVIGDNSYNEQFFGPGTRLTVL.

The chain employs TRBV6-6 and TRBJ2-5; D is uncertain. Deletions cut 2 bases from V and 5 bases from J, with 9 bases between. Germline lookup yields CDR1 MNHNY and CDR2 SVGAGI (reference sequence). The CDR3 has 13 amino acids. CDR3 DNA sequence: TGTGCCAGCAGTTACCCTTCCGGGGAGACCCAGTACTTC. Protein product: CASSYPSGETQYF.

The rearrangement links TRBV28 to TRBJ1-5; 9 positions agree with TRBD1. The V and J ends lost 6 bases and 1 base, in that order; junction bases with no gene match: 10. The CDR3 runs 17 residues. CDR1 is MDHEN, CDR2 SYDVKM, per germline. CDR3 loop: CASRRDRGLVSNQPQHF. The CDR3 DNA reads TGTGCCAGCAGAAGAGACAGGGGGTTGGTAAGCAATCAGCCCCAGCATTTT.